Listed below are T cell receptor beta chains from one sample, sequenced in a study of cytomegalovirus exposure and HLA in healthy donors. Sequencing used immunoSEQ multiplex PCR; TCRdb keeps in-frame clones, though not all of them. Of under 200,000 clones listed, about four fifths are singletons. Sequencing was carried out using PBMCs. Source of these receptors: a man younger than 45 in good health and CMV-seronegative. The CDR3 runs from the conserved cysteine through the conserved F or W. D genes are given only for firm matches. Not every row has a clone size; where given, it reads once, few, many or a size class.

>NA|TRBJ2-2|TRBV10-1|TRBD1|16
CASRPGTGGDPGELFF
TGCGCCAGCAGGCCTGGGACAGGGGGCGATCCCGGGGAGCTGTTTTTT
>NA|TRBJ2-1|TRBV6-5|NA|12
CASSYHTGPPFF
TGTGCCAGCAGTTACCATACGGGTCCCCCGTTCTTC
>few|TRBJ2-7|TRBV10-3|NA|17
CAITDRAGAQITYEQYF
TGTGCCATCACGGACCGGGCGGGGGCCCAAATTACCTACGAGCAGTACTTC
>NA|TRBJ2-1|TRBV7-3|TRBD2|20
CASSLISGLAGSNSYNEQFF
TGTGCCAGCAGCCTAATCTCAGGACTAGCGGGATCCAACAGCTACAATGAGCAGTTCTTC
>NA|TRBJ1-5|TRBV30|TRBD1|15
CASGTGAHSNQPQHF
TGTGCATCCGGGACAGGGGCTCATAGCAATCAGCCCCAGCATTTT
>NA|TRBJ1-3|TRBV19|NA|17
CASSPVLQGSSGNTIYF
TGTGCCAGTAGTCCCGTCCTTCAGGGTAGCTCTGGAAACACCATATATTTT
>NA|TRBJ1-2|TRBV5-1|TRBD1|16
CASSPLRDRETYGYTF
TGCGCCAGCAGCCCACTCCGGGACAGGGAGACCTATGGCTACACCTTC
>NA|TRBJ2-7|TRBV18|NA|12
CASSLSSYEQYF
TGTGCCAGCTCACTGAGTTCCTACGAGCAGTACTTC
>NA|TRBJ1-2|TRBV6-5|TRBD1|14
CASSRRQGARGYTF
TGTGCCAGCAGTCGTCGACAGGGGGCGCGAGGCTACACCTTC
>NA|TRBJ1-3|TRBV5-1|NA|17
CASSLETTGSPGNTIYF
TGCGCCAGCAGCTTGGAAACTACAGGGAGCCCTGGAAACACCATATATTTT
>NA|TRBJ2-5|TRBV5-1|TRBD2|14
CASSPQGGQETQYF
TGCGCCAGCAGCCCCCAGGGAGGGCAGGAGACCCAGTACTTC
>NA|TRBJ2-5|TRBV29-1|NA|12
CSVESGQETQYF
TGCAGCGTTGAGAGTGGTCAAGAGACCCAGTACTTC
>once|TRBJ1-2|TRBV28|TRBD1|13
CASSWGQGDGYTF
TGTGCCAGCAGTTGGGGACAGGGGGACGGCTACACCTTC
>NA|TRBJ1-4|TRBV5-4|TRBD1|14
CASSRTGSNEKLFF
TGTGCCAGCAGCCGGACAGGTAGTAATGAAAAACTGTTTTTT
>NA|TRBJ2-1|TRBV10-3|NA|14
CAITGKRSDNEQFF
TGTGCCATCACAGGGAAACGATCGGACAATGAGCAGTTCTTC
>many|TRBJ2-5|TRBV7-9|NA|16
CASSLRDRWYQETQYF
TGTGCCAGCAGCTTGCGGGACAGATGGTACCAAGAGACCCAGTACTTC
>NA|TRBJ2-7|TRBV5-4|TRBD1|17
CASSLALGQGDYYEQYF
TGTGCCAGCAGCTTGGCCCTGGGACAGGGCGATTATTACGAGCAGTACTTC
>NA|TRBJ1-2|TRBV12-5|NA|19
CASGFVLRALAKANYGYTF
TGTGCTAGTGGTTTCGTCTTGAGGGCCCTAGCGAAAGCTAACTATGGCTACACCTTC
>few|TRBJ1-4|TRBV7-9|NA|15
CASSLLTGMVEKLFF
TGTGCCAGCAGCTTACTTACAGGGATGGTTGAAAAACTGTTTTTT
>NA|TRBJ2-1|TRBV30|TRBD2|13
CAGRAATYNEQFF
TGTGCCGGGAGGGCGGCTACCTACAATGAGCAGTTCTTC
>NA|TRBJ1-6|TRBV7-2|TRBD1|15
CASSKDGTGNSPLHF
TGTGCCAGCAGCAAAGACGGGACAGGGAATTCACCCCTCCACTTT
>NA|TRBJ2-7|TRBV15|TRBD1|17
CATSRGGTGTGGYEQYF
TGTGCCACCTCCCGAGGGGGGACCGGGACAGGGGGCTACGAGCAGTACTTC
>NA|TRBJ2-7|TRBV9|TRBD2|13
CASSPGGRDEQYF
TGTGCCAGCAGCCCCGGCGGGAGAGACGAGCAGTACTTC
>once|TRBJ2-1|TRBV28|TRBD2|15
CASSITSGLYNEQFF
TGTGCCAGCAGCATTACTAGCGGACTCTACAATGAGCAGTTCTTC
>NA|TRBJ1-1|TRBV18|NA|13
CASSPGGGSPAFF
TGTGCCAGCTCACCGGGGGGAGGGTCCCCAGCTTTCTTT
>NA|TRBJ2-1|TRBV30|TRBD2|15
CAWVSAGVSYNEQFF
TGTGCCTGGGTTTCGGCGGGAGTCTCCTACAATGAGCAGTTCTTC
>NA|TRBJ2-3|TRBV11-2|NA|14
CASSPPTGTGTQYF
TGTGCCAGCAGCCCCCCGACAGGAACCGGTACGCAGTATTTT